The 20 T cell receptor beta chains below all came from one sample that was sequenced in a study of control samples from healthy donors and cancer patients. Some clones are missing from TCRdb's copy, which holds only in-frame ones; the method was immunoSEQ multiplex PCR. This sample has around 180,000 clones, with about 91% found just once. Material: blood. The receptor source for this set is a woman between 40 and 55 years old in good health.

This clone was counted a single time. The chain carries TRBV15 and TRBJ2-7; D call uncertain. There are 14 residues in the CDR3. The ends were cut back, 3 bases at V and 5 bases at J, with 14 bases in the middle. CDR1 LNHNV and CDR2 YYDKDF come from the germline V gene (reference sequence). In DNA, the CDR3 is TGTGCCACCAGCAGCCCCATGGTGACAAACGAGCAGTACTTC. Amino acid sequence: CATSSPMVTNEQYF.

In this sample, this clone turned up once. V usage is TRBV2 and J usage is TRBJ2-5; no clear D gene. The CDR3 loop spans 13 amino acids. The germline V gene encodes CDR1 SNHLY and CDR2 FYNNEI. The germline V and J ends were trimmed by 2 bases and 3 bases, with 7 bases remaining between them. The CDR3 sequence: CASSEYGKETQYF. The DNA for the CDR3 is TGTGCCAGCAGTGAATATGGTAAAGAGACCCAGTACTTC. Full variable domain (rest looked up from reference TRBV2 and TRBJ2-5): EPEVTQTPSHQVTQMGQEVILRCVPISNHLYFYWYRQILGQKVEFLVSFYNNEISEKSEIFDDQFSVERPDGSNFTLKIRSTKLEDSAMYFCASSEYGKETQYFGPGTRLLVL.

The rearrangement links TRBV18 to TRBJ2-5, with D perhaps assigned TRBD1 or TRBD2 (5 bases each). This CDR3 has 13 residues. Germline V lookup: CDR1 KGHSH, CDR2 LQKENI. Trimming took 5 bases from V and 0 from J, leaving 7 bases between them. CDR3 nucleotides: TGTGCCAGCTCAACGGGACACCAAGAGACCCAGTACTTC. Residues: CASSTGHQETQYF.

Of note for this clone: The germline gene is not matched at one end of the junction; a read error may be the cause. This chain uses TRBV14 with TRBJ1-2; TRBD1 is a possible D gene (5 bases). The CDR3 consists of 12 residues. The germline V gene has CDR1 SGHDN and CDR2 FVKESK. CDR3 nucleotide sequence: TGTGCCAGCAGCCAAGGAGCAGGGCCCCTTGCCTTC. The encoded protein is CASSQGAGPLAF.

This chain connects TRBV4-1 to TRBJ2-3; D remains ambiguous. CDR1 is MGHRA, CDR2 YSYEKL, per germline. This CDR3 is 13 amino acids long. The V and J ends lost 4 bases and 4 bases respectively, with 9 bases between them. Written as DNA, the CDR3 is TGCGCCAGCAGCCCCCAAGGGTCAGATACGCAGTATTTT. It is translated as CASSPQGSDTQYF.

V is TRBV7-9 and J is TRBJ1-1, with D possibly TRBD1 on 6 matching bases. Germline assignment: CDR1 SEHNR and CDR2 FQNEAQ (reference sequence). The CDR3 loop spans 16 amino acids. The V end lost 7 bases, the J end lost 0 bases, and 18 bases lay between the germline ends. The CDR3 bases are TGTGCCAGCAACCCCGGGACACACTTTATGAACACTGAAGCTTTCTTT. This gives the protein CASNPGTHFMNTEAFF.

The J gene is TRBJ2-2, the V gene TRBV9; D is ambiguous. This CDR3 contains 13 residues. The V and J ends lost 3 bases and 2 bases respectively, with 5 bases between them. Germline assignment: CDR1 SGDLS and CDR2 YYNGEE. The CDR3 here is CASSAGNTGELFF. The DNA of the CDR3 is TGTGCCAGCAGCGCCGGAAACACCGGGGAGCTGTTTTTT.

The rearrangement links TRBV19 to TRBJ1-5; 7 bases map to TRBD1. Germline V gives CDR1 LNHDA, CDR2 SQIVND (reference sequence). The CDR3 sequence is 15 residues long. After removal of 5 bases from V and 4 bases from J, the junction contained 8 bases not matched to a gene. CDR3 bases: TGTGCCAGTAGTCCCCGGGACAGAAGTAATCAGCCCCAGCATTTT. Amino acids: CASSPRDRSNQPQHF.

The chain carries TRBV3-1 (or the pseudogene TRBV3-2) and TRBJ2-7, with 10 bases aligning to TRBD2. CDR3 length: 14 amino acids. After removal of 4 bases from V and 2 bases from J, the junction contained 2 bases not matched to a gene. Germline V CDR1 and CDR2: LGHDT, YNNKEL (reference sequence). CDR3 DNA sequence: TGTGCCAGCAGCCTGAGCGGGGGGGCCTACGAGCAGTACTTC. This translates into CASSLSGGAYEQYF.

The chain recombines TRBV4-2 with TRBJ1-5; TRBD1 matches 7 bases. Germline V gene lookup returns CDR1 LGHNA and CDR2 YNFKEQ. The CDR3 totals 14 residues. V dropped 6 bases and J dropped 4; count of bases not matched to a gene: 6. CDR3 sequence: CASRPQGGNQPQHF. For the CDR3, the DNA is TGTGCCAGCAGGCCTCAGGGGGGGAATCAGCCCCAGCATTTT.

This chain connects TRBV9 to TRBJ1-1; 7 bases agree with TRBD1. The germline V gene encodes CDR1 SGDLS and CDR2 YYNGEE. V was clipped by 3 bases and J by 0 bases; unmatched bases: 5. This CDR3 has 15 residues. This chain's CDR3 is CASSAGGQLNTEAFF. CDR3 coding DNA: TGTGCCAGCAGCGCGGGGGGACAGTTGAACACTGAAGCTTTCTTT.

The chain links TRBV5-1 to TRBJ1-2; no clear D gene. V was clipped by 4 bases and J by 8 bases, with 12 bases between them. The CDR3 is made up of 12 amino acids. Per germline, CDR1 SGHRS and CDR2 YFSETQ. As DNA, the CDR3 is TGCGCCAGCAGCGTGCCTGACGTAGGCTACACCTTC. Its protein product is CASSVPDVGYTF. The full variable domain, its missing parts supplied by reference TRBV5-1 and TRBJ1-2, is KAGVTQTPRYLIKTRGQQVTLSCSPISGHRSVSWYQQTPGQGLQFLFEYFSETQRNKGNFPGRFSGRQFSNSRSEMNVSTLELGDSALYLCASSVPDVGYTFGSGTRLTVV.

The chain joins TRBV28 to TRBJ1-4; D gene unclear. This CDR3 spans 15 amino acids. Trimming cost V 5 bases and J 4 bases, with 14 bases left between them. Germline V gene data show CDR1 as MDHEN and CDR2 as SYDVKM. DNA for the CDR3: TGTGCCAGCAGTCCGTCGGGCGGAAGTAATGAAAAACTGTTTTTT. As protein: CASSPSGGSNEKLFF.

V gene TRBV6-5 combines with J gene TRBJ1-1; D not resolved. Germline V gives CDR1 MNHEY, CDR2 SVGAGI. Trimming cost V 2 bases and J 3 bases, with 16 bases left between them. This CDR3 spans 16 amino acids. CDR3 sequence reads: CASSYLPRGPYTEAFF. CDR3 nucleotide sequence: TGTGCCAGCAGTTACCTACCGAGAGGCCCTTACACTGAAGCTTTCTTT.

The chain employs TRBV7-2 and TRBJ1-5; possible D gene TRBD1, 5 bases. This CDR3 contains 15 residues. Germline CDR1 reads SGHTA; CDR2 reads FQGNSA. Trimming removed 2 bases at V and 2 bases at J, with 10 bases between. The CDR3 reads CASSLQGRGNQPQHF. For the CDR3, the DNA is TGTGCCAGCAGCTTACAGGGCCGCGGCAATCAGCCCCAGCATTTT.

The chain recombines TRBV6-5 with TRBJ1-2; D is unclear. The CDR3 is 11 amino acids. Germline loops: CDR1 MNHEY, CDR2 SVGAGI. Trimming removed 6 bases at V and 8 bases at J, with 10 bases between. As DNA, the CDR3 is TGTGCCAGCAGCAATAAACGGGGCTACACCTTC. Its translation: CASSNKRGYTF.

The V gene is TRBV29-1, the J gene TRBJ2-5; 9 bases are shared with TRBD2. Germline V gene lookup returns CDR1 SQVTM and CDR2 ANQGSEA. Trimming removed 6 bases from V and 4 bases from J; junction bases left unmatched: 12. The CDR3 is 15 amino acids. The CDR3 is CSVAPLAGKRETQYF. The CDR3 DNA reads TGCAGCGTCGCGCCCCTAGCGGGGAAGCGAGAGACCCAGTACTTC.

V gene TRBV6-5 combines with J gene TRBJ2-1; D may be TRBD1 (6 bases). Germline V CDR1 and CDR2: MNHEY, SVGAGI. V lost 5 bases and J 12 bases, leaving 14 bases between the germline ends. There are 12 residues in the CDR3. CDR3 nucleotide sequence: TGTGCCAGCAGTACAGGGTCGTTAGGGCAGTTCTTC. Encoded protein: CASSTGSLGQFF.

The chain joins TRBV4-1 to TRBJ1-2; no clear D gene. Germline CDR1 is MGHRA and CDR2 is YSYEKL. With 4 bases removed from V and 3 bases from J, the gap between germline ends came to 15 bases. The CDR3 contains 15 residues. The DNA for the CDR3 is TGCGCCAGCAGCCGAGTCGGACGCCCCGACTATGGCTACACCTTC. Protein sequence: CASSRVGRPDYGYTF.

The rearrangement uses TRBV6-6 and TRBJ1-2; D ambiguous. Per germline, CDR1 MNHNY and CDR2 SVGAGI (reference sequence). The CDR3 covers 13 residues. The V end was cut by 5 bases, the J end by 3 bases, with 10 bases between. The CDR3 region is CASSHIGHYGYTF. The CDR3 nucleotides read TGTGCCAGCAGTCACATAGGGCACTATGGCTACACCTTC.